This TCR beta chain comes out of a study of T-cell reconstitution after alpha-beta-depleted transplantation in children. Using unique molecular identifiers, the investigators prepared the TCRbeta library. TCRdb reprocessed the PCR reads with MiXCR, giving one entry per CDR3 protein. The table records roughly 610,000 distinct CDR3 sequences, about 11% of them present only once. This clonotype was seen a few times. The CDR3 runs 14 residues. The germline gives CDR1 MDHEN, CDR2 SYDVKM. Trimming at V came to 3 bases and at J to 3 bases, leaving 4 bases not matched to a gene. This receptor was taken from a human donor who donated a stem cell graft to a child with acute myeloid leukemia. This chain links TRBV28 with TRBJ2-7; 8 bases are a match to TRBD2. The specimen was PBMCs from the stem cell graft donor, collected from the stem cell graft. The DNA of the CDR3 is TGTGCCAGCAGTTTGAGCGGGAGTAACTACGAGCAGTACTTC. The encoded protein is CASSLSGSNYEQYF.